Presented here are 18 T cell receptor beta chains from one specimen sequenced in a study of T-cell memory formation after mild COVID-19. TCRdb fed the 5' RACE reads into MiXCR, producing one record per CDR3 protein. Here the sample spans 220,000 or so distinct CDR3 sequences, just over 9.5% being singletons. Sequenced material: PBMCs or a T cell subset sorted from them (not recorded which). The receptors here all came from a young man who had mild COVID-19 (a few samples of this study predate the infection). Cell type and time point are not known.

The chain combines TRBV12-3 or TRBV12-4 with TRBJ2-7; D ambiguous. V shed 8 bases and J shed 2 bases, with 10 bases lying between them. The CDR3 sequence is 12 residues long. CDR3 DNA: TGTGCCAGCCTACCACGAGCCTACGAGCAGTACGTC. Amino acids: CASLPRAYEQYV.

This clonotype showed up just a few times. The chain has TRBV12-3 or TRBV12-4 and TRBJ2-5; perhaps TRBD1 as D (7 bases). V lost 6 bases to trimming and J lost 3 bases, with 20 bases between them. The CDR3 spans 16 residues. Here the CDR3 reads CASSPPGGRGKETQYF. For the CDR3, the DNA is TGTGCCAGCAGCCCTCCAGGGGGGCGGGGTAAAGAGACCCAGTACTTC.

This clonotype was seen more than once but under ten times. This chain connects TRBV9 to TRBJ2-5; D perhaps matches TRBD2 (6 bases). Germline CDR1 and CDR2: SGDLS and YYNGEE. Trimming left V 0 bases short and J 6 bases short, with 12 bases between. This CDR3 is 14 amino acids long. Here the CDR3 reads CASSVGASVQTQYF. CDR3 DNA sequence: TGTGCCAGCAGCGTAGGGGCTAGCGTCCAGACCCAGTACTTC.

The gene calls are TRBV11-2 and TRBJ2-1; D unclear. The CDR3 has 13 residues. V was clipped by 4 bases and J by 9 bases, with 13 bases between them. Germline lookup yields CDR1 SGHAT and CDR2 FQNNGV. The CDR3 DNA reads TGTGCCAGCAGCTCCTGGGTAGCCCCTGAGCAGTTCTTC. It specifies CASSSWVAPEQFF.

This clonotype was seen more than once but under ten times. The rearrangement joins TRBV5-6 to TRBJ2-5; D uncertain. CDR3 length: 14 residues. The germline V gene encodes CDR1 SGHDT and CDR2 YYEEEE. V dropped 4 bases and J dropped 3 bases, with 13 bases sitting between them. The CDR3 bases are TGTGCCAGCAGCGACTTTCGGCAGGAAGAGACCCAGTACTTC. Its protein is CASSDFRQEETQYF.

This clonotype was picked up a small number of times. This sequence joins TRBV25-1 and TRBJ2-1; 8 bases are shared with TRBD2. The J segment lost 4 bases and the V segment lost 4 bases, leaving 3 bases of the junction unmatched. The germline gives CDR1 MGHDK, CDR2 SYGVNS. The CDR3 loop spans 14 amino acids. CDR3 nucleotide sequence: TGTGCCAGCAGTGCGGGGGGGGCTTACAATGAGCAGTTCTTC. It encodes CASSAGGAYNEQFF.

V gene TRBV5-6 combines with J gene TRBJ2-5; TRBD2 aligns across 9 bases. The CDR3 is made up of 17 amino acids. Germline lookup yields CDR1 SGHDT and CDR2 YYEEEE. V lost 3 bases to trimming and J lost 2 bases; unmatched junction nucleotides: 11. The CDR3 DNA reads as TGTGCCAGCAGCTCTTCCTTGGCAGCGGGGGGTCAAGAGACCCAGTACTTC. It specifies CASSSSLAAGGQETQYF.

A few counts support this clonotype. The chain links TRBV12-3 or TRBV12-4 to TRBJ1-2; D is undetermined. With 6 bases removed from V and 6 bases from J, the gap between germline ends came to 14 bases. The CDR3 spans 13 residues. CDR3 sequence (DNA): TGTGCCAGCAGACGGCCCGGCGGGGATGGCTACACCTTC. Its translation: CASRRPGGDGYTF.

This clonotype was counted only a few times. This chain joins TRBV28 and TRBJ2-3, with TRBD2 as a possible D gene (6 bases). CDR3 length equals 12 residues. In germline, CDR1 is MDHEN, CDR2 SYDVKM. V lost 8 bases, J lost 3 bases, and 9 bases lay in between. CDR3 protein: CASLGTTDTQYF. CDR3 sequence (DNA): TGTGCCAGCCTGGGGACTACAGATACGCAGTATTTT.

This sequence joins TRBV9 and TRBJ2-2; 9 bases are shared with TRBD1. V shed 0 bases, J shed 6 bases, and the junction held 3 bases outside the gene matches. The germline CDR1 and CDR2 sequences are SGDLS and YYNGEE. This CDR3 region has 15 residues. CDR3 nucleotide sequence: TGTGCCAGCAGCGTAGCCGGGACAGGGCCCGGGGAGCTGTTTTTT. Residues: CASSVAGTGPGELFF.

The chain is built from TRBV12-3 or TRBV12-4 and TRBJ2-1; no clear D. With 5 bases removed from V and 1 base from J, the gap between germline ends came to 6 bases. There are 13 residues in the CDR3. Here the CDR3 reads CASSKLSYNEQFF. The DNA for the CDR3 is TGTGCCAGCAGTAAGTTATCCTACAATGAGCAGTTCTTC.

Only a few counts were recorded for this clonotype. This chain joins TRBV19 and TRBJ2-1; 7 bases map to TRBD2. The length of the CDR3 is 14 residues. The germline V gene encodes CDR1 LNHDA and CDR2 SQIVND (reference sequence). After removal of 3 bases from V and 12 bases from J, the junction contained 11 bases not matched to a gene. Here the CDR3 reads CASSIAGAGVGQFF. In nucleotides, the CDR3 is TGTGCCAGTAGTATTGCGGGAGCCGGCGTAGGGCAGTTCTTC.

The CDR3 DNA reads TGTGCCAGCAGCCGCGGGACAGGGGTCACTGAAGCTTTCTTT. Translation: CASSRGTGVTEAFF. The chain carries TRBV7-2 and TRBJ1-1; 10 bases match TRBD1. There are 14 residues in the CDR3. The junction had 4 bases not matched to a gene; V was cut back by 5 bases and J by 4 bases. Germline-derived CDR1 and CDR2 are SGHTA and FQGNSA.

This clonotype was found a few times. This chain connects TRBV7-2 to TRBJ1-2; a possible D gene is TRBD1 (5 bases). Between the trimmed V and J ends, which lost 0 bases and 4 bases, there was a span of 12 bases. The CDR3 sequence is 15 residues long. Germline CDR1 is SGHTA and CDR2 is FQGNSA. CDR3 region: CASSLASGLTYGYTF. CDR3 DNA: TGTGCCAGCAGCTTAGCGTCGGGGCTGACCTATGGCTACACCTTC.

This clonotype was recorded a few times. The chain couples TRBV11-3 to TRBJ2-1; unclear D gene. This CDR3 is built from 14 residues. CDR1 is SGHNT and CDR2 is YENEEA in the germline V gene. V was pared by 1 base and J by 4 bases, with 8 bases between. CDR3 in DNA: TGTGCCAGCAGCTTAGGAGAGGAGTACAATGAGCAGTTCTTC. Its translation: CASSLGEEYNEQFF. Looking up the rest from reference TRBV11-3 and TRBJ2-1 gives the full variable domain: EAGVVQSPRYKIIEKKQPVAFWCNPISGHNTLYWYLQNLGQGPELLIRYENEEAVDDSQLPKDRFSAERLKGVDSTLKIQPAELGDSAVYLCASSLGEEYNEQFFGPGTRLTVL.

The rearrangement links TRBV20-1 to TRBJ2-5; 10 bases are a match to TRBD2. From germline, CDR1 is DFQATT and CDR2 SNEGSKA (reference sequence). The CDR3 contains 15 residues. J was trimmed by 5 bases and V by 5 bases; bases with no gene match: 11. CDR3 sequence reads: CSAGTAGGPLETQYF. The CDR3 DNA reads as TGCAGTGCTGGAACAGCGGGGGGGCCGCTGGAGACCCAGTACTTC.

This clonotype came up a few times. The rearrangement joins TRBV11-2 to TRBJ2-3, with 8 positions matching TRBD2. With 7 bases clipped from V and 5 bases from J, the junction kept 11 bases outside the gene matches. Germline V lookup: CDR1 SGHAT, CDR2 FQNNGV. The CDR3 sequence is 15 residues long. The CDR3 DNA reads TGTGCCAGCACCCAAGGACGGGGGGGCAGAGATACGCAGTATTTT. Translated, it gives CASTQGRGGRDTQYF.

This clonotype turned up a few times. The V call is TRBV19, the J call TRBJ1-1; D may be TRBD1 (6 bases). CDR1 and CDR2 from the germline V gene are LNHDA and SQIVND (reference sequence). Trimming pared 1 base from V and 4 bases from J, leaving 10 bases between. The CDR3 extends over 14 amino acids. CDR3 DNA: TGTGCCAGTAGTATAGGGCGGGGGCCCACTGAAGCTTTCTTT. This encodes CASSIGRGPTEAFF.